This TCR beta chain is drawn from a study of identical twins. The germline V gene has CDR1 SGHVS and CDR2 FQNEAQ. CDR3 length: 14 residues. Deletions cut 2 bases from V and 5 bases from J, with 12 bases between. Study observations and caveats: Invariant MAIT and iNKT cells are populations that could partly confound zero-insertion analyses. Fewer insertions marked abundant cord blood beta clonotypes; young adult naive trended weakly, memory not at all.

There were only healthy Caucasians among the donors. A single record per CDR3 protein comes from TCRdb applying MiXCR to the 5' RACE reads. The data contain a few hundred thousand distinct CDR3 sequences, about 8% of them singletons. Comment on this clonotype: Its antigen remains unidentified. Likely a read error: the CDR3 ends without its conserved phenylalanine or tryptophan.

These data also formed part of another study, on yellow fever vaccine responses in identical twins.

The sequencing input was CD8+ T cells sorted from blood. The receptor was isolated from a woman aged 18-29 years in good health. This chain uses TRBV7-8 with TRBJ2-5; unclear D gene. CDR3 residues: CASSLISARETQYL. Here the CDR3 DNA reads TGTGCCAGCAGCTTAATCTCTGCACGGGAGACCCAGTACCTC.